A selection of T cell receptor beta chains follows, all from one sample in a study of beta chain features in type 1 diabetes. Using immunoSEQ multiplex PCR, the repertoire was profiled, and TCRdb retains in-frame clones only, with some absent. The sample shows under 300,000 clones, about 8% of them seen only once. The specimen was central memory CD4+ T cells from blood. These TCRs come from a woman aged 18-29 years in good health. CDR3s include the opening cysteine and the closing phenylalanine or tryptophan. Each record gives: CDR3 length, D gene, V gene, clone size, J gene, CDR3 DNA, CDR3 protein. A D gene is named only where the DNA matches it firmly. A row's size may be missing; if present it is once, few, many or a size class.

>13|NA|TRBV30|NA|TRBJ1-2
TGTGCCTGGAGTTTAGGCATTAACTATGGCTACACCTTC
CAWSLGINYGYTF
>14|TRBD1|TRBV5-1|few|TRBJ2-7
TGCGCCAGCAGCTTGCTGACAGGGGCCTACGAGCAGTACTTC
CASSLLTGAYEQYF
>13|NA|TRBV28|few|TRBJ1-5
TGTGCCAGCAGTTTGTCACAGAATCAGCCCCAGCATTTT
CASSLSQNQPQHF
>12|NA|TRBV2|few|TRBJ1-1
TGTGCCAGCAGCGCACAGCGAAGTGAAGCTTTCTTT
CASSAQRSEAFF
>17|TRBD2|TRBV7-3|few|TRBJ2-3
TGTGCCAGCAGCCAAACCCGCCCGAGCGGGAAGGCAGATACGCAGTATTTT
CASSQTRPSGKADTQYF
>17|TRBD2|TRBV7-2|few|TRBJ2-1
TGTGCCAGCAGCTTTTTGGCTAGCGGGTTTGCCTACAATGAGCAGTTCTTC
CASSFLASGFAYNEQFF
>18|TRBD2|TRBV5-4|NA|TRBJ2-2
TGTGCCAGCAGATTCCAAACTTATCCGGGAGGGAACACCGGGGAGCTGTTTTTT
CASRFQTYPGGNTGELFF
>13|NA|TRBV6-4|NA|TRBJ2-1
TGTGCCAGCAGTGAACAGGGTGGCAATGAGCAGTTCTTC
CASSEQGGNEQFF
>15|TRBD2|TRBV10-3|few|TRBJ2-1
TGTGCCATCAGGGTAGGACTAGCAGGCTACAATGAGCAGTTCTTC
CAIRVGLAGYNEQFF
>13|NA|TRBV7-9|NA|TRBJ2-2
TGTGCCAGCAGAGGGGCGAACACCGGGGAGCTGTTTTTT
CASRGANTGELFF
>12|NA|TRBV11-3|NA|TRBJ2-1
TGTGCCAGCAGCTTAGCGGTCTCCGAGCAGTTCTTC
CASSLAVSEQFF
>17|TRBD1|TRBV4-2|NA|TRBJ2-7
TGTGCCAGCAGCCAAGATCCTGGGACAGCTGGGATCGGGGAGCAGTACTTC
CASSQDPGTAGIGEQYF
>14|NA|TRBV7-2|few|TRBJ1-1
TGTGCCAGCAGCCCAGACGGGCGGAACACTGAAGCTTTCTTT
CASSPDGRNTEAFF
>14|NA|TRBV11-3|NA|TRBJ2-1
TGTGCCAGCAGCCGAGTACTGGGGATAAATGAGCAGTTCTTC
CASSRVLGINEQFF
>15|TRBD1|TRBV5-6|NA|TRBJ1-2
TGTGCCAGCAGCAAGGGGGACAGGGGGCATGGTGGCTACACCTTC
CASSKGDRGHGGYTF
>15|NA|TRBV5-1|few|TRBJ1-5
TGCGCCAGCAGCTTGGCGGGGTATAGCAATCAGCCCCAGCATTTT
CASSLAGYSNQPQHF
>15|NA|TRBV4-2|few|TRBJ1-4
TGTGCCAGCAGCCAAGTCGGGGGGGCTAATGAAAAACTGTTTTTT
CASSQVGGANEKLFF
>14|NA|TRBV7-9|NA|TRBJ2-3
TGTGCCAGCACCCTCGGGGTGGGCTTAGATACGCAGTATTTT
CASTLGVGLDTQYF